This TCR beta chain was sequenced during a study of blood T cell repertoires in COVID-19. Study-level background: Samples of COVID-19 (acute and convalescent) were obtained from the United States, Italy and Spain. Sources were T cells, B-cell-depleted T cells, or PBMCs; the material itself was cDNA or gDNA.

Original processing notes: The authors estimated nucleated cell counts from reference gene primer amplification. The assay was immunoSEQ multiplex PCR, and TCRdb's table has in-frame clones only and misses some. For V, J and clone size, that table is used; D and trimming come from the DNA. Of about 170,000 clones in the sample, approximately 84% were seen once. There are 13 residues in the CDR3. CDR1 and CDR2 from the germline V gene are ENHRY and SYGVKD. V was pared by 0 bases and J by 6 bases, with 8 bases between. This receptor was taken from a human donor with acute or convalescent COVID-19. The donor label of this sample is uncertain. Sequenced input: peripheral blood. V and J are TRBV10-3 and TRBJ1-1; unclear D gene. CDR3 DNA: TGTGCCATCAGTGAGTCCGGCGGGGCTGAAGCTTTCTTT. Translated, it gives CAISESGGAEAFF.